This TCR beta chain was observed in a study of CD8 T cells in Susac syndrome. A quantity of about 0.45 to 1 ug RNA underwent reverse transcription using random hexamers. TCRdb analysed the immunoSEQ multiplex PCR reads with MiXCR anew, one entry per CDR3 protein. Of 210,000 or so distinct CDR3 sequences in the sample, 85% to 95% are singletons; the top ten hold approximately 0.15%. CDR1 is SNHLY and CDR2 is FYNNEI in the germline V gene. Trimming left V 4 bases short and J 6 bases short, with 7 bases between. The CDR3 contains 12 residues. The rearrangement links TRBV2 to TRBJ1-5; D possibly corresponds to TRBD1 (5 bases). This TCR came from a human donor with Susac syndrome. Specimen: CD4+ T cells from PBMCs. The CDR3 here is CASSATAQPQHF. In nucleotides, the CDR3 is TGTGCCAGCAGTGCGACAGCTCAGCCCCAGCATTTT.